This T cell receptor beta chain emerged from a study of siplizumab effects on memory and regulatory T cells. Points from the study as a whole: There appeared to be greater diversity in naive T cells than in memory cells, and naive T cells seemed major contributors to the alloresponse. Treatment with siplizumab left mappable alloreactive CD4+ clones averaging roughly 70% Treg-derived, compared with around 26% in controls. Many proliferating CD4+ or CD8+ clones remained unclassified. Roughly 75-96% of them could not be assigned either a naive or a memory phenotype.

Unstimulated naive, memory, effector memory and TEMRA subsets were subjected to sequencing in three donor pairs. CDR1 and CDR2 (germline): SGHDT, YYEEEE. V lost 0 bases and J lost 9; bases outside the gene matches: 3. CDR3 length: 14 residues. Concerning this clone: The antigen is undetermined.

TCRdb's table, derived via immunoSEQ multiplex PCR, lists solely in-frame clones and lacks some. The table has tens of thousands of clones, nearly 98% seen once. The genes are TRBV5-6 and TRBJ1-6; 7 bases match TRBD1. The sequence came from a human donor in good health. Sequenced sample: naive CD8+ T cells sorted from blood. CDR3 residues: CASSLGQGGSPLHF. The DNA of the CDR3 is TGTGCCAGCAGCTTGGGACAGGGCGGTTCACCCCTCCACTTT.